This is a list of T cell receptor beta chains from one sample in a study of cytomegalovirus exposure and HLA in healthy donors. The method was immunoSEQ multiplex PCR; TCRdb's version includes in-frame clones alone and lacks a portion of them. The sample holds 18,000 or so clones, under 80% seen once. The sequenced material came from PBMCs. These receptors all stem from a man between 18 and 35 years old in good health and CMV-seronegative. Both conserved end residues are part of each CDR3.

V gene	J gene	CDR3 protein
TRBV7-2	TRBJ2-1	CASSLTGNEQFF
TRBV2	TRBJ1-1	CASSEVERAFF
TRBV14	TRBJ2-7	CASSPLLAGEQYF
TRBV12-2	TRBJ1-2	CASRCRQGDFGYTF
TRBV30	TRBJ1-5	CAWSGQDNQPQHF
TRBV6-5	TRBJ1-1	CASSETTITEAFF
TRBV30	TRBJ2-7	CAWESGSYSYEQYF
TRBV29-1	TRBJ2-7	CSVAAGWDYEQYF
TRBV30	TRBJ1-1	CAWGIGTVRNTEAFF
TRBV13	TRBJ1-2	CASSTQATEGYTF
TRBV29-1	TRBJ1-1	CSVVYRGRVNTEAFF
TRBV29-1	TRBJ1-2	CSVDSGSGRYGYTF
TRBV5-1	TRBJ1-3	CASSLTGSGNTIYF
TRBV4-1	TRBJ1-5	CASSQGGRQPQHF
TRBV6-6	TRBJ2-1	CASSYDSGGRNEQFF
TRBV2	TRBJ1-2	CASSESLRDRRYGYTF
TRBV5-6	TRBJ1-6	CASSLERGQGNSPLHF
TRBV30	TRBJ2-3	CAWSESGETQYF
TRBV6-1	TRBJ2-7	CASSEPPGQQFYEQYF
TRBV30	TRBJ2-7	CAWSVGLASAYEQYF
TRBV29-1	TRBJ2-2	CSGVRGTGELFF
TRBV6-1	TRBJ1-5	CASRDRGSNQPQHF
TRBV4-1	TRBJ2-1	CASSQGTVYQGGEQFF
TRBV30	TRBJ1-2	CAWSDRVGYTF
TRBV5-4	TRBJ1-1	CASSPGQIPNTEAFF
TRBV5-1	TRBJ1-4	CASSLGGGEKLFF
TRBV5-8	TRBJ1-6	CASSFRGEGSPLHF
TRBV27	TRBJ2-7	CASSLRSRGNEQYF
TRBV2	TRBJ1-5	CASSQDRVGTQPQHF
TRBV15	TRBJ2-7	CATSRDRASYEQYF
TRBV30	TRBJ2-1	CAWSDGTSGLDEQFF
TRBV5-1	TRBJ2-7	CASSLVAGANLEQYF
TRBV30	TRBJ1-4	CACQQQGAGEKLFF
TRBV4-1	TRBJ2-3	CASSQVVSRQTGLAGARDTQYF
TRBV30	TRBJ2-2	CAWDRDRGLTNTGELFF
TRBV2	TRBJ1-1	CASSRDRNTEAFF
TRBV6-5	TRBJ1-1	CASKDTAVNTEAFF
TRBV5-1	TRBJ2-7	CASSLVVGYEQYF
TRBV30	TRBJ1-4	CAWRDRGREKLFF
TRBV5-4	TRBJ2-1	CASSLGQGGGEQFF
TRBV6-5	TRBJ1-1	CASSPQGRVNTEAFF
TRBV30	TRBJ1-1	CAWRDTSTTEAFF
TRBV30	TRBJ2-1	CAWKGMSSYNEQFF
TRBV5-1	TRBJ1-1	CASSSSREGPEAFF
TRBV6-6	TRBJ2-7	CASSHRLYEQYF
TRBV6-4	TRBJ2-1	CASSPRAAGNEQFF
TRBV5-1	TRBJ1-2	CASSLMGSYGYTF
TRBV30	TRBJ1-1	CAWSKIRGGTEAFF
TRBV4-2	TRBJ2-7	CASSQGSVAGEVSYEQYF
TRBV11-2	TRBJ1-2	CASSLQGKGYTF
TRBV5-7	TRBJ2-5	CASSRQGNQETQYF
TRBV9	TRBJ2-5	CASSAGTGSAETQYF
TRBV6-1	TRBJ2-7	CASRLTDSPYEQYF